This passage covers 12 T cell receptor beta chains from one sample sequenced in a study of blood T cells in healthy people across ages. A second PCR, run for about 6 to 12 cycles, used a sample-barcoded 5' primer plus a J-beta primer mix. TCRdb re-called the 5' RACE reads with MiXCR, one entry per CDR3 protein. The sample comprises just under 900,000 distinct CDR3 sequences, 29% of which are singletons, and 15% to 20% rests with the top ten. Specimen: blood. The receptors here all came from a woman of 80 years or more in good health.

On this clonotype itself: A single base separates this from a much larger clone, so it may be a read error. The rearrangement links TRBV5-1 to TRBJ2-1; D assignment may be TRBD1 or TRBD2 (5 bases each). The tail of the sequence fits TRBJ2-7 better, so the J call may be wrong. CDR1 is SGHRS, CDR2 YFSETQ, per germline. The CDR3 length is 16 residues. CDR3 in DNA: TGCGCCAGCAGCTTGGGTGCGGCAGGGACCTACAATGAGCAGTACTTC. As protein: CASSLGAAGTYNEQYF.

Remarks on this clonotype: A single base separates this from a much larger clone, so it may be a read error. This rearrangement joins TRBV10-1 to TRBJ2-1; 9 bases fit TRBD1. The J call may be faulty, since TRBJ2-7 better matches the DNA end. The CDR3 sequence is 14 residues long. CDR1 is WNHNN, CDR2 SYGVQD, per germline (reference sequence). DNA of the CDR3: TGCGCCAGCAGTACAGGGGGCCCCTACAATGAGCAGTACTTC. This encodes CASSTGGPYNEQYF.

The chain carries TRBV5-5 and TRBJ2-7; TRBD2 might be the D (5 bases). V lost 3 bases to trimming and J lost 0 bases, with 10 bases between them. The germline V gene encodes CDR1 SGHKS and CDR2 YYEKEE (reference sequence). CDR3 length: 14 amino acids. The CDR3 nucleotides read TGTGCCAGCAGCTCGGACGGGAACTCCTACGAGCAGTACTTC. The encoded protein is CASSSDGNSYEQYF.

A few counts support this clonotype. With a much larger clone just one base away, this may be a read error. This chain connects TRBV7-9 to TRBJ2-1; D may correspond to TRBD1 or TRBD2 (6 bases each). V was trimmed by 7 bases and J by 5 bases, leaving 15 bases between them. Germline values: CDR1 SEHNR, CDR2 FQNEAQ (reference sequence). This CDR3 comprises 14 residues. This CDR3 is CASNSDGGHNEQFF. The CDR3 DNA reads as TGTGCCAGCAACTCGGACGGGGGCCACAATGAGCAGTTCTTC.

This clonotype occurred many times. The V call is TRBV7-2, the J call TRBJ2-1, with TRBD1 as a possible D gene (7 bases). The germline V and J ends were trimmed by 0 bases and 9 bases, with 15 bases remaining between them. CDR3 length: 15 residues. Germline V gives CDR1 SGHTA, CDR2 FQGNSA. The CDR3 region has the DNA TGTGCCAGCAGCTTAGCCTTCGGAGGGGGCACTGAGCAGTTCTTC. Translation: CASSLAFGGGTEQFF.

The table lists this clonotype with a few counts. The chain is built from TRBV5-5 and TRBJ1-2, with D hard to call. The ends were cut back, 1 base at V and 4 bases at J, with 8 bases in the middle. Per germline, CDR1 SGHKS and CDR2 YYEKEE (reference sequence). The CDR3 is made up of 13 amino acids. The chain's CDR3 is CASSLSVTYGYTF. The CDR3 nucleotides are TGTGCCAGCAGCTTGTCAGTTACCTATGGCTACACCTTC.

Comments on this clonotype: One junction end disagrees with the germline gene, perhaps due to a read error. The gene calls are TRBV12-3 or TRBV12-4 and TRBJ2-3; D possibly corresponds to TRBD2 (6 bases). This CDR3 region has 15 residues. CDR3: CASSLSGLRTDAQYF. The CDR3 coding sequence is TGTGCCAGCAGTTTGTCGGGACTGCGAACAGATGCGCAGTATTTT.

Remarks on this clonotype: A much larger clonotype is one base distant, so this may be a read error. The rearrangement uses TRBV7-6 and TRBJ1-5; D unresolved. CDR3 size: 14 residues. Germline CDR1 and CDR2: SGHVS and FNYEAQ. The CDR3 sequence is CASRLDRVGQPQHF. CDR3 in DNA: TGTGCCAGCAGATTAGACCGGGTGGGTCAGCCCCAGCATTTT. The full variable domain, in which reference TRBV7-6 and TRBJ1-5 provide the parts outside the CDR3, is GAGVSQSPRYKVTKRGQDVALRCDPISGHVSLYWYRQALGQGPEFLTYFNYEAQQDKSGLPNDRFSAERPEGSISTLTIQRTEQRDSAMYRCASRLDRVGQPQHFGDGTRLSIL.

The genes are TRBV30 and TRBJ1-5, with TRBD1 as a possible D gene (5 bases). V gave up 4 bases and J gave up 2 bases, with 9 bases separating them. The CDR3 spans 13 residues. Germline-derived CDR1 and CDR2 are GTSNPN and SVGIG (reference sequence). The CDR3: CAWKGPGNQPQHF. The CDR3 DNA follows: TGTGCCTGGAAGGGACCTGGCAATCAGCCCCAGCATTTT.

The rearrangement links TRBV28 to TRBJ1-1, with 7 bases that match TRBD1. This CDR3 has 16 amino acids. Trimming removed 7 bases from V and 11 bases from J; junction bases left unmatched: 22. In germline, CDR1 is MDHEN, CDR2 SYDVKM. The DNA of the CDR3 is TGTGCCAGCACCCTAGCAACAGGGGAGGAACACACTGGGGCTTTCTTT. Amino acid sequence: CASTLATGEEHTGAFF. Full variable domain (missing parts from reference TRBV28 and TRBJ1-1): DVKVTQSSRYLVKRTGEKVFLECVQDMDHENMFWYRQDPGLGLRLIYFSYDVKMKEKGDIPEGYSVSREKKERFSLILESASTNQTSMYLCASTLATGEEHTGAFFGQGTRLTVV.

This clonotype has ten or more counts. The V gene is TRBV5-1, the J gene TRBJ2-6; a possible D gene is TRBD1 (7 bases). There are 18 residues in the CDR3. CDR1 is SGHRS and CDR2 is YFSETQ in the germline V gene. The germline V and J ends were trimmed by 4 bases and 1 base, with 18 bases remaining between them. The CDR3 loop reads CASSRTQGRRSGANVLTF. Written as DNA, the CDR3 is TGCGCCAGCAGCCGTACACAGGGGAGGAGATCTGGGGCCAACGTCCTGACTTTC.

The sample holds many counts of this clonotype. The chain uses TRBV21-1 and TRBJ2-5; TRBD1, the D gene given by the table, was not confirmed from the DNA. TRBV21-1 is reported as a pseudogene. This CDR3 is built from 14 residues. Here the CDR3 reads CASSMTVFAETQYF. The CDR3 nucleotides read TGTGCCAGCAGCATGACAGTTTTCGCGGAGACCCAGTACTTC.